One sample yielded the 27 T cell receptor beta chains listed below, sequenced in a study of Graves' ophthalmopathy and Graves' hyperthyroidism. The study amplified TCR beta CDR3 regions using RNA transcripts. The library came from an HTBI-primed first-round RT-PCR and a second-round multiplex PCR. MiXCR was run by TCRdb on the multiplex PCR reads, yielding one entry per CDR3 protein. In the table there are 200,000 to 250,000 distinct CDR3 sequences, about 47% of which are singletons. Sequencing was carried out using peripheral blood. These receptor sequences come from an adult man with Graves' ophthalmopathy.

This clonotype appeared once. The junction departs from the called germline gene at one end, perhaps through a read error. The chain uses TRBV24-1 and TRBJ1-2; D perhaps matches TRBD1 (6 bases). Germline CDR1 is KGHDR and CDR2 is SFDVKD. The CDR3 runs 14 residues. The CDR3 nucleotides are TGTGCCGCCAGTGATTTGTTACAGGGAGGAGGCTACACCTTC. Translating it yields CAASDLLQGGGYTF.

CDR3 DNA: TGTGCCAGCAGTGCCAACTGGAACACTGAAGCTTTCTTT. Its protein is CASSANWNTEAFF. J is TRBJ1-1 and V is TRBV6-1; D not resolved. Trimming removed 4 bases from V and 1 base from J, with 7 bases in between. From germline, CDR1 is MNHNS and CDR2 SASEGT. The CDR3 is 13 residues long.

Details on this clonotype: This may stem from a read error, because a much larger clone lies one nucleotide away. The rearrangement joins TRBV9 to TRBJ1-6, with no clear D. V was clipped by 5 bases and J by 18 bases, with 24 bases between them. Germline CDR1 SGDLS, CDR2 YYNGEE. The CDR3 covers 14 residues. In DNA, the CDR3 is TGTGCCAGCAGTGCCCAAGCGACATCCCCCACCCCCCACTTT. As protein: CASSAQATSPTPHF.

This clonotype was recorded many times. The rearrangement uses TRBV7-9 and TRBJ2-2, with D unclear. This CDR3 region has 15 residues. The germline gives CDR1 SEHNR, CDR2 FQNEAQ (reference sequence). Trimming shortened V by 1 base and J by 0 bases, and 6 bases separated the two germline ends. CDR3 nucleotides: TGTGCCAGCAGCTTAGTACCGTCGAACACCGGGGAGCTGTTTTTT. This codes for CASSLVPSNTGELFF.

This sequence joins TRBV12-3 or TRBV12-4 and TRBJ1-4; perhaps TRBD1 as D (5 bases). The CDR3 is 14 amino acids. Trimming pared 5 bases from V and 4 bases from J, leaving 11 bases between. CDR3: CASSMGRHNEKLFF. CDR3 coding DNA: TGTGCCAGCAGTATGGGACGTCATAATGAAAAACTGTTTTTT.

This clonotype was observed a handful of times. The junction does not match germline at one end; this may be a read error. The rearrangement links TRBV20-1 to TRBJ1-3; D uncertain. This CDR3 has 13 amino acids. Per the germline V gene, CDR1 is DFQATT and CDR2 is SNEGSKA (reference sequence). In nucleotides, the CDR3 is TGCGGTGCCATCGGGAGAGATGGAAACACCATATATTTT. It specifies CGAIGRDGNTIYF.

This clonotype has just one count. The chain couples TRBV4-1 to TRBJ2-2; TRBD2 is a possible D gene (5 bases). The CDR3 has 15 amino acids. V gave up 6 bases and J gave up 5 bases, with 16 bases separating them. Germline CDR1 MGHRA, CDR2 YSYEKL. The CDR3 region is CASSQPRTRTGELFF. The CDR3 DNA reads TGCGCCAGCAGTCAACCTCGGACTCGAACCGGGGAGCTGTTTTTT.

This chain uses TRBV12-3 or TRBV12-4 with TRBJ2-2; D gene unclear. The length of the CDR3 is 13 residues. Trimming stripped 5 bases from V and 6 bases from J, with 10 bases between. The chain's CDR3 is CASSLRTAGELFF. The DNA for the CDR3 is TGTGCCAGCAGTCTTCGGACGGCCGGGGAGCTGTTTTTT.

The chain employs TRBV12-3 or TRBV12-4 and TRBJ2-2; 8 nucleotides line up with TRBD2. V trimming: 7 bases; J trimming: 3 bases; junction bases outside the gene matches: 7. This CDR3 contains 15 residues. This CDR3 is CASIPSGGYTGELFF. The CDR3 DNA is TGTGCCAGCATCCCCAGCGGGGGTTACACCGGGGAGCTGTTTTTT.

There are a few counts of this clonotype. The chain employs TRBV12-3 or TRBV12-4 and TRBJ2-2; no clear D. This CDR3 region has 15 residues. The V and J ends lost 1 base and 6 bases respectively, with 12 bases between them. The CDR3: CASSLGGIVAGELFF. The CDR3 DNA reads as TGTGCCAGCAGTTTAGGAGGAATCGTGGCCGGGGAGCTGTTTTTT.

The chain couples TRBV7-2 to TRBJ1-1; D is unclear. Trimming took 1 base from V and 9 from J, leaving 12 bases between them. The CDR3 is 13 amino acids. In germline, CDR1 is SGHTA, CDR2 FQGNSA. CDR3: CASSLDHPPQAFF. CDR3 DNA sequence: TGTGCCAGCAGCTTAGACCACCCCCCGCAAGCTTTCTTT.

Only a few counts were recorded for this clonotype. The rearrangement joins TRBV7-8 to TRBJ2-2; D unclear. Trimming removed 0 bases at V and 2 bases at J, with 7 bases between. CDR1 and CDR2 from the germline V gene are SGHVS and FQNEAQ. This CDR3 has 15 residues. The CDR3 region is CASSLALSNTGELFF. CDR3 DNA: TGTGCCAGCAGCTTAGCGCTGAGTAACACCGGGGAGCTGTTTTTT.

The sample holds a few counts of this clonotype. CDR3 region: CASSLQGSDQPQHF. In nucleotides, the CDR3 is TGTGCCAGCAGCCTACAGGGGTCGGATCAGCCCCAGCATTTT. The gene calls are TRBV9 and TRBJ1-5; 7 bases map to TRBD1. The junction had 6 bases not matched to a gene; V was cut back by 4 bases and J by 5 bases. This CDR3 contains 14 residues. The germline V gene encodes CDR1 SGDLS and CDR2 YYNGEE.

The CDR3 protein is CASSFRLGADEQYF. The CDR3 DNA reads as TGCGCCAGCAGCTTTCGGCTAGGGGCCGACGAGCAGTACTTC. The V gene is TRBV5-1, the J gene TRBJ2-7; the D gene is possibly TRBD1 (5 bases). Germline V gene lookup returns CDR1 SGHRS and CDR2 YFSETQ. The CDR3 covers 14 residues. Trimming removed 2 bases from V and 5 bases from J, with 14 bases in between.

The chain employs TRBV20-1 and TRBJ2-1; 13 bases map to TRBD2. Germline V lookup: CDR1 DFQATT, CDR2 SNEGSKA (reference sequence). The ends lost 6 bases at V and 8 bases at J; junction bases unmatched: 7. This CDR3 is built from 14 residues. CDR3 residues: CSADRTSGRDEQFF. The CDR3 nucleotides are TGCAGTGCCGACCGGACTAGCGGGAGAGATGAGCAGTTCTTC.

This clonotype was found many times. For the CDR3, the DNA is TGTGCCAGCAGTGACGACAGGGAGGGGACTGAAGCTTTCTTT. It is translated as CASSDDREGTEAFF. The chain recombines TRBV2 with TRBJ1-1, with 7 bases identical to TRBD1. Germline V lookup: CDR1 SNHLY, CDR2 FYNNEI. The junction had 6 bases not matched to a gene; V was cut back by 3 bases and J by 5 bases. CDR3 length: 14 amino acids.

V and J are TRBV7-2 and TRBJ2-3; TRBD1 aligns across 7 bases. With 5 bases clipped from V and 0 bases from J, the junction kept 2 bases outside the gene matches. Looked up from germline, CDR1 is SGHTA and CDR2 is FQGNSA. The CDR3 is 14 amino acids. The CDR3, as DNA: TGTGCCAGCAGCCCGGACAGGAGCACAGATACGCAGTATTTT. The encoded protein is CASSPDRSTDTQYF.

Note on this clonotype: The CDR3 does not end in the conserved phenylalanine or tryptophan, so this is likely a read error. It is unclear where the CDR3 begins or ends on the DNA, so no DNA is shown, and the CDR3 is as TCRdb lists it. V and J are TRBV20-1 and TRBJ1-3; TRBD1, the table's D call, lacks a check against the DNA. The CDR3 numbers 11 amino acids, ends counted. Germline-derived CDR1 and CDR2 are DFQATT and SNEGSKA (reference sequence). This chain's CDR3 is CSARDEDRGFT.

The V gene is TRBV20-1, the J gene TRBJ1-4; 7 nucleotides line up with TRBD1. CDR3 length equals 14 residues. The trim removed 0 bases at V and 7 bases at J, leaving 5 bases unmatched. From germline, CDR1 is DFQATT and CDR2 SNEGSKA (reference sequence). CDR3 sequence (DNA): TGCAGTGCTAGAGATCACAGGGGAAGTGAAAAACTGTTTTTT. This sequence encodes CSARDHRGSEKLFF.

Concerning this clonotype: It may be a read error: a sequence one base away is much more abundant. This chain connects TRBV7-2 to TRBJ2-6, with D perhaps TRBD1 or TRBD2 (5 bases each). Germline V CDR1 and CDR2: SGHTA, FQGNSA. The length of the CDR3 is 21 residues. V was shortened by 6 bases and J by 0 bases, with 27 bases between the two germline ends. CDR3 nucleotide sequence: TGTACCAGCAGTTCACGTTTACTGGAACTAGATAGGGGCTCTGGGGCCAACGTCCTGACTTTC. This codes for CTSSSRLLELDRGSGANVLTF.

This chain connects TRBV10-3 to TRBJ2-7; D is possibly TRBD1 (6 bases). The CDR3 sequence is 13 residues long. V gave up 10 bases and J gave up 1 base, with 14 bases separating them. Germline V gene lookup returns CDR1 ENHRY and CDR2 SYGVKD. The DNA of the CDR3 is TGTGCCAGCAGGGGACGGGAATCCTACGAGCAGTACTTC. Its translation: CASRGRESYEQYF.

The V call is TRBV20-1, the J call TRBJ1-3, with a weak D call TRBD1 (5 bases). The V end lost 3 bases, the J end lost 8 bases, and 20 bases lay between the germline ends. CDR3 length: 15 amino acids. From germline, CDR1 is DFQATT and CDR2 SNEGSKA (reference sequence). CDR3 loop: CSARATGLVKDTIYF. CDR3 DNA: TGCAGTGCTAGGGCCACAGGCCTCGTTAAGGACACCATATATTTT.

This clonotype was observed a handful of times. This sequence joins TRBV7-2 and TRBJ2-5, with TRBD2 as a possible D gene (6 bases). Germline lookup yields CDR1 SGHTA and CDR2 FQGNSA. This CDR3 is built from 11 residues. V shed 5 bases and J shed 7 bases, with 8 bases lying between them. CDR3 in amino acids: CASSNGRTQYF. The CDR3 coding sequence is TGTGCCAGCAGCAACGGGAGGACCCAGTACTTC.

The V call is TRBV7-9, the J call TRBJ2-7, with D uncertain. The CDR3 covers 15 residues. V gave up 6 bases and J gave up 0 bases, with 15 bases separating them. Germline CDR1 is SEHNR and CDR2 is FQNEAQ (reference sequence). The CDR3 loop is CASRALVRSSYEQYF. In DNA, the CDR3 is TGTGCCAGCAGAGCTCTCGTTAGGAGCTCCTACGAGCAGTACTTC.

This clonotype was observed a handful of times. The chain links TRBV15 to TRBJ1-3, with D perhaps matching TRBD1 (6 bases). The CDR3 length is 16 residues. The V and J ends lost 5 bases and 2 bases respectively, with 16 bases between them. Looked up from germline, CDR1 is LNHNV and CDR2 is YYDKDF (reference sequence). CDR3 loop: CATSGGSTGTGNTIYF. DNA of the CDR3: TGTGCCACCAGCGGAGGTTCTACAGGGACTGGAAACACCATATATTTT.

CDR3 amino acids: CATADRGPNNEQFF. In nucleotides, the CDR3 is TGTGCCACAGCCGACAGGGGGCCGAACAATGAGCAGTTCTTC. The chain employs TRBV24-1 and TRBJ2-1; 10 positions match TRBD1. With V trimmed by 10 bases and J by 5 bases, 7 bases remained unmatched. This CDR3 has 14 amino acids. The germline CDR1 and CDR2 sequences are KGHDR and SFDVKD.

This clonotype was recorded a few times. The genes are TRBV10-3 and TRBJ1-6, with no clear D. In germline, CDR1 is ENHRY, CDR2 SYGVKD. Trimming pared 4 bases from V and 8 bases from J, leaving 6 bases between. CDR3 length equals 12 residues. The DNA of the CDR3 is TGTGCCATCAGTGGGGATTATTCACCCCTCCACTTT. It encodes CAISGDYSPLHF.